The 13 T cell receptor beta chains given below trace back to one sample, sequenced in a study of post-analysis software for immune sequencing data. Study-level results: Among several TRBV segments more frequent in patients than controls were TRBV5-6, TRBV5-1 and TRBV20-1.

Each TCR beta cDNA library carried unique molecular identifiers. Each CDR3 protein gets one entry after TCRdb re-called the PCR reads with MiXCR. In the table there are more than 500,000 distinct CDR3 sequences, around 31% of which are singletons. These receptors' antigens are unknown. The sequenced sample was blood. The receptor source for this set is a girl aged 2-17 years with multiple sclerosis.

Only a few counts were recorded for this clonotype. This chain uses TRBV20-1 with TRBJ2-1; 9 bases match TRBD1. From germline, CDR1 is DFQATT and CDR2 SNEGSKA (reference sequence). The CDR3 extends over 15 amino acids. The trim removed 7 bases at V and 4 bases at J, leaving 11 bases unmatched. The CDR3 reads CSVDSGQGKYNEQFF. The CDR3 DNA is TGCAGTGTCGACTCGGGACAGGGAAAATACAATGAGCAGTTCTTC.

This clonotype was picked up a small number of times. The J gene is TRBJ1-5, the V gene TRBV10-3; tentatively, D is TRBD1 (6 bases). The germline gives CDR1 ENHRY, CDR2 SYGVKD. Trimming cost V 0 bases and J 5 bases, with 8 bases left between them. The CDR3 spans 14 residues. CDR3 DNA: TGTGCCATCAGTGAGTCGAGGGGGGATCAGCCCCAGCATTTT. This gives the protein CAISESRGDQPQHF.

V is TRBV18 and J is TRBJ1-4; TRBD1 agrees at 8 bases. This CDR3 comprises 15 residues. Looked up from germline, CDR1 is KGHSH and CDR2 is LQKENI. After removal of 2 bases from V and 4 bases from J, the junction contained 3 bases not matched to a gene. The CDR3 is CASSPGQGNNEKLFF. CDR3 DNA sequence: TGTGCCAGCTCACCAGGACAGGGTAATAATGAAAAACTGTTTTTT.

This clonotype was seen a few times. J is TRBJ2-1 and V is TRBV28; D is ambiguous. The J call is doubtful: the DNA matches TRBJ2-7 better. Germline-derived CDR1 and CDR2 are MDHEN and SYDVKM. The length of the CDR3 is 14 residues. CDR3 DNA sequence: TGTGCCAGCAGCGGTGCGCCCCCTCCGAATGAGCAGTACTTC. Translation gives CASSGAPPPNEQYF.

V is TRBV5-6 and J is TRBJ2-5; tentatively, D is TRBD1 (5 bases). The ends were cut back, 0 bases at V and 5 bases at J, with 17 bases in the middle. In germline, CDR1 is SGHDT, CDR2 YYEEEE. CDR3 length: 16 residues. Here the CDR3 DNA reads TGTGCCAGCAGCTTGGATGGACACCCAATTGGGGAGACCCAGTACTTC. This translates into CASSLDGHPIGETQYF.

The table lists this clonotype with a few counts. The chain combines TRBV5-1 with TRBJ2-1; D is uncertain. Per germline, CDR1 SGHRS and CDR2 YFSETQ. Trimming pared 3 bases from V and 3 bases from J, leaving 7 bases between. The CDR3 is 13 amino acids. CDR3 loop: CASSSSLYNEQFF. CDR3 sequence (DNA): TGCGCCAGCAGCTCGTCCCTCTACAATGAGCAGTTCTTC.

This clonotype was detected a few times. J is TRBJ2-3 and V is TRBV6-4; D might be TRBD2 (6 bases). There are 15 residues in the CDR3. The germline V and J ends were trimmed by 4 bases and 8 bases, with 19 bases remaining between them. Germline V lookup: CDR1 MRHNA, CDR2 SNTAGT. The chain's CDR3 is CASSGPPGGPGTQYF. The CDR3 bases are TGTGCCAGCAGTGGCCCACCTGGAGGGCCCGGTACGCAGTATTTT.

This clonotype was picked up a small number of times. The chain has TRBV20-1 and TRBJ1-2; TRBD1 matches at 8 bases. This CDR3 has 14 amino acids. Germline values: CDR1 DFQATT, CDR2 SNEGSKA (reference sequence). The ends lost 6 bases at V and 0 bases at J; junction bases unmatched: 6. CDR3 in DNA: TGCAGTGCGGTGACAGGGGACTCTAACTATGGCTACACCTTC. It is translated as CSAVTGDSNYGYTF.

This clonotype occurred a few times. The chain is built from TRBV20-1 and TRBJ2-1; maybe TRBD1 (5 bases). The CDR3 loop spans 16 amino acids. CDR1 DFQATT and CDR2 SNEGSKA come from the germline V gene (reference sequence). The CDR3 DNA is TGCAGCACCACGGGCAGGGTGGGGAAGTCCTACAATGAGCAGTTCTTC. Translation gives CSTTGRVGKSYNEQFF.

This chain links TRBV20-1 with TRBJ2-1, with D unresolved. The CDR3 totals 13 residues. V was shortened by 1 base and J by 10 bases, with 14 bases between the two germline ends. In germline, CDR1 is DFQATT, CDR2 SNEGSKA (reference sequence). The CDR3, as DNA: TGCAGTGCTAGAGGGCACACCTACTACGAGCAGTTCTTC. Translating gives CSARGHTYYEQFF.

The genes are TRBV6-5 and TRBJ2-1; D remains unclear. Trimming took 6 bases from V and 5 from J, leaving 8 bases between them. This CDR3 is 12 amino acids long. CDR1 MNHEY and CDR2 SVGAGI come from the germline V gene. In nucleotides, the CDR3 is TGTGCCAGCAGCTTCTATAACAATGAGCAGTTCTTC. Translating gives CASSFYNNEQFF.

The chain combines TRBV15 with TRBJ1-1; maybe TRBD1 (5 bases). Germline assignment: CDR1 LNHNV and CDR2 YYDKDF (reference sequence). V dropped 5 bases and J dropped 4 bases, with 14 bases sitting between them. The CDR3 covers 14 residues. CDR3 sequence reads: CATSGDRGSTEAFF. CDR3 DNA sequence: TGTGCCACCAGCGGGGACCGGGGGAGCACTGAAGCTTTCTTT.

In this sample, this clonotype turned up a few times. The V gene is TRBV25-1, the J gene TRBJ1-4, with TRBD1 matching 8 bases. This CDR3 is built from 13 residues. The germline gives CDR1 MGHDK, CDR2 SYGVNS. The junction had 5 bases not matched to a gene; V was cut back by 6 bases and J by 8 bases. The CDR3 region is CASRRTGKEKLFF. The CDR3 DNA follows: TGTGCCAGCAGAAGGACAGGGAAGGAAAAACTGTTTTTT.